The clone carrying this T cell receptor beta chain has just a few counts. What it recognizes is unknown. Sequenced by immunoSEQ multiplex PCR; TCRdb stores in-frame clones only, minus some. The sample yields around 65,000 clones, approximately 90% seen once. This entry comes from a study of PD-1 blockade in classical Hodgkin lymphoma. Notes on the study in general: Whoever responded completely had baseline diversity much like that seen in newly diagnosed patients.

Time point noted: cycle 4 day 1 (C4D1), after five to seven weeks of nivolumab. All patients relapsed after autologous stem cell transplantation, and brentuximab vedotin exposure varied. Sequences were derived from peripheral blood mononuclear cells (PBMCs), sampled before the fourth cycle of nivolumab. The TCR originated in a human donor with classical Hodgkin lymphoma.

CDR3 DNA sequence: TGTGCCAGCAGCTCCCTACAGGGAGTGGGGCAGCCCCAGCATTTT. Translating gives CASSSLQGVGQPQHF. The chain carries TRBV11-2 and TRBJ1-5; D may be TRBD1 (6 bases). The CDR3 is made up of 15 amino acids. Deletions cut 4 bases from V and 7 bases from J, with 17 bases between. CDR1 is SGHAT and CDR2 is FQNNGV in the germline V gene. Full variable domain (remainder filled in from reference TRBV11-2 and TRBJ1-5): EAGVAQSPRYKIIEKRQSVAFWCNPISGHATLYWYQQILGQGPKLLIQFQNNGVVDDSQLPKDRFSAERLKGVDSTLKIQPAKLEDSAVYLCASSSLQGVGQPQHFGDGTRLSIL.